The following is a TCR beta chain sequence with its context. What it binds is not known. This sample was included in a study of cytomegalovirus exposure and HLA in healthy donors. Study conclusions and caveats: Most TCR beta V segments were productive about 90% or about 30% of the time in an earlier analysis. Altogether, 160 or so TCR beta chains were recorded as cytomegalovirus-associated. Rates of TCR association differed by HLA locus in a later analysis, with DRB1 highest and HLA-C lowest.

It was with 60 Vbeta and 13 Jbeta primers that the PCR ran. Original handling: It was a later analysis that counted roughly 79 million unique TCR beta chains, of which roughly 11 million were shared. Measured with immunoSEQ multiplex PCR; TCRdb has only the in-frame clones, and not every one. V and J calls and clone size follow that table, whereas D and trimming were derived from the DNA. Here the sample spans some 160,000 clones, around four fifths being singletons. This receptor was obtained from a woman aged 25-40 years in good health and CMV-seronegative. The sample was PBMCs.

CDR3 sequence: CASSLHILTGFNEKLFF. DNA of the CDR3: TGTGCCAGCAGCTTGCATATTTTAACAGGCTTTAATGAAAAACTGTTTTTT. The chain joins TRBV5-6 to TRBJ1-4, with D possibly matching TRBD1 (5 bases). Germline assignment: CDR1 SGHDT and CDR2 YYEEEE. The CDR3 loop spans 17 amino acids. The germline V and J ends were trimmed by 1 base and 4 bases, with 17 bases remaining between them.